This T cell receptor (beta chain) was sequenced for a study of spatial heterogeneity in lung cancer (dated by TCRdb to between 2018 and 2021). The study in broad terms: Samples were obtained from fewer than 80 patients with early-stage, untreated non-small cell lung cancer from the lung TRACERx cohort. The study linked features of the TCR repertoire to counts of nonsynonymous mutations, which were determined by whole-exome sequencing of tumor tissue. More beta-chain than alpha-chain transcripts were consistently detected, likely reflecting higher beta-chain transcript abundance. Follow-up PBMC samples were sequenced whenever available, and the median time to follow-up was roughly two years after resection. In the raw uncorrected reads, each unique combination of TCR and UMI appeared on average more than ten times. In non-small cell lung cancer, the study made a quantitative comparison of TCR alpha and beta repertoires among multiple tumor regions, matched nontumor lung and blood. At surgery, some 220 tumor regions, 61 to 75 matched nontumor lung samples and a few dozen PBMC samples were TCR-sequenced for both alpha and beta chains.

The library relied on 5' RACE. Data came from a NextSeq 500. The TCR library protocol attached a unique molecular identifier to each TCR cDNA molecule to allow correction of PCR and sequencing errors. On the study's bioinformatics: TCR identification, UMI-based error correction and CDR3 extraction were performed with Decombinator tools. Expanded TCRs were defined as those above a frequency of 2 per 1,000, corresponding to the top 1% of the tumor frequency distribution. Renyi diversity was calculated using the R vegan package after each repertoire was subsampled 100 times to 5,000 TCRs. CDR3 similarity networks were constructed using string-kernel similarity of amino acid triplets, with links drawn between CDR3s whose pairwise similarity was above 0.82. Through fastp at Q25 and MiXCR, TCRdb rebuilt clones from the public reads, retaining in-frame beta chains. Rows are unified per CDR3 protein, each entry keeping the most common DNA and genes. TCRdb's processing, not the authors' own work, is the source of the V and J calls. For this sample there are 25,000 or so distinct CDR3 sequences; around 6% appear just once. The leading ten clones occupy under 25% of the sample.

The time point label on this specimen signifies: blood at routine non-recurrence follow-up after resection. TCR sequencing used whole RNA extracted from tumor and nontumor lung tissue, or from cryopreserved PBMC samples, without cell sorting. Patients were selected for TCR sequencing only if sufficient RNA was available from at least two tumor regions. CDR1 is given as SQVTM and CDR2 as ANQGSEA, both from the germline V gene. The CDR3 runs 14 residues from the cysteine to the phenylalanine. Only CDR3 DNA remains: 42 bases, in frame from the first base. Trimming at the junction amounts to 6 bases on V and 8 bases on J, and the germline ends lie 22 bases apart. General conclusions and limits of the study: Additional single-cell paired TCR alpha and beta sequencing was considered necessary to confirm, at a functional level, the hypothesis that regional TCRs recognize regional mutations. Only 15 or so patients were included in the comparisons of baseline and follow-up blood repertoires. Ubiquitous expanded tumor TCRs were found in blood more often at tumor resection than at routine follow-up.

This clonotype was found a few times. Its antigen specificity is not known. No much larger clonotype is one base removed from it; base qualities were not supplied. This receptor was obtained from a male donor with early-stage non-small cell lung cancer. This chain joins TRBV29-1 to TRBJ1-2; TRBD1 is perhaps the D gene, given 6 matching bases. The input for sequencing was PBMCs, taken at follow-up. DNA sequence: TGCAGCGTCCAACAACAGGGCTTTACGGGCGGCTACACCTTC. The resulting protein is CSVQQQGFTGGYTF. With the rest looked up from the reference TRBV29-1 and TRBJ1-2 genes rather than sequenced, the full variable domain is SAVISQKPSRDICQRGTSLTIQCQVDSQVTMMFWYRQQPGQSLTLIATANQGSEATYESGFVIDKFPISRPNLTFSTLTVSNMSPEDSSIYLCSVQQQGFTGGYTFGSGTRLTVV.